Only a few counts were recorded for the clone carrying this TCR beta chain. Antigen specificity is unknown. Distinct nucleotide sequences in the sample also encode this CDR3. Per germline, CDR1 MNHEY and CDR2 SMNVEV (reference sequence). This CDR3 is 14 amino acids long. V was clipped by 4 bases and J by 1 base; unmatched bases: 3. The data were obtained in a study of cytomegalovirus exposure and HLA in healthy donors. Across the study: Membership in the Caucasian-associated ancestry cluster was found for around 81% of around 380 genotyped donors. Findings and caveats of the study: Among the CMV-associated chains, three were confirmed in vitro as specific for CMV antigens. A highly shared variant cluster was judged a likely technical artifact. TCR beta chains numbering under 200 were designated cytomegalovirus-associated.

The PCR had 60 Vbeta and 13 Jbeta primers. Measured with immunoSEQ multiplex PCR; TCRdb has only the in-frame clones, and not every one. The sample has over 150,000 clones, roughly 80% seen once. The sequencing input was PBMCs. This TCR was sampled from a boy younger than 10 in good health and CMV-seronegative. The chain recombines TRBV27 with TRBJ1-1, with TRBD1 matching 7 bases. DNA for the CDR3: TGTGCCAGCAGTTCCCAGGGGGGGAACACTGAAGCTTTCTTT. Translated, it gives CASSSQGGNTEAFF.